The clone carrying this T cell receptor (beta chain) was seen at least ten times. Its antigen is not identified. In TCRdb, the 5' RACE reads were re-called with MiXCR into one record per CDR3 protein. The repertoire holds fewer than 250,000 distinct CDR3 sequences, roughly a tenth seen once, with about 3% in the top ten. This entry belongs to a study of CD8 T cells in ankylosing spondylitis. Study-wide results and caveats: Characteristic, it appeared, of ankylosing spondylitis blood was a TCR beta motif of seven or eight highly homologous variants.

Trimming left V 3 bases short and J 0 bases short, with 8 bases between. CDR3 length equals 14 residues. Germline-derived CDR1 and CDR2 are MNHEY and SVGAGI. The rearrangement uses TRBV6-5 and TRBJ1-2; D gene ambiguous. The clonotype originates from a male donor with ankylosing spondylitis or in good health (not recorded which). The material sequenced was blood, either unsorted or a sorted T cell fraction (not recorded which). The CDR3 reads CASSYAATNYGYTF. CDR3 bases: TGTGCCAGCAGTTATGCAGCGACTAACTATGGCTACACCTTC.